A selection of T cell receptor beta chains follows, all from one sample in a study of CD8 T cells in Susac syndrome. TCRdb reanalysed the immunoSEQ multiplex PCR reads using MiXCR and keeps one entry per CDR3 protein. The table lists approximately 77,000 distinct CDR3 sequences, approximately 94% of them singletons. Sequencing input: CD4+ T cells from PBMCs. The source is a human donor with Susac syndrome. CDR3s include the opening cysteine and the closing phenylalanine or tryptophan. Each record gives: V gene, J gene, clone size, CDR3 protein. A clone size is listed for some rows: how often the clone was seen (once, few, many), or a class if it is expanded.

TRBV7-2	TRBJ2-7	once	CASSLAWGRDGRASEQYF
TRBV11-2	TRBJ2-1	-	CASSFSAGVNEQFF
TRBV4-3	TRBJ2-3	-	CASSQEPPTGLAGRTDTQYF
TRBV20-1	TRBJ2-7	-	CSGTGETHYEQYF
TRBV6-1	TRBJ1-2	-	CASAWDRGRQGYTF
TRBV19	TRBJ2-5	few	CASSWAGQETQYF
TRBV27	TRBJ1-1	-	CASSAHLGTANTEAFF
TRBV27	TRBJ2-3	-	CASSRRTSGGADTQYF
TRBV25-1	TRBJ1-1	-	CASSVDRNMNTEAFF
TRBV20-1	TRBJ2-4	-	CSARGAVLAKNIQYF
TRBV5-4	TRBJ2-1	few	CASSLGGGPLGEQFF
TRBV6-2/TRBV6-3	TRBJ1-2	-	CASSQNSGTGIYGYTF
TRBV7-6	TRBJ2-5	-	CASSSLPLAATGQETQYF
TRBV28	TRBJ1-1	-	CASPPGGGRQTEAFF
TRBV20-1	TRBJ2-3	-	CSADPGLAGDTQYF
TRBV21-1	TRBJ2-5	-	CASSKPRQETQYF
TRBV30	TRBJ2-7	-	CAWTSGSYEQYF
TRBV18	TRBJ1-3	-	CASSPQEISGNTIYF
TRBV7-2	TRBJ2-7	few	CASSLARVSEQYF
TRBV12-3/TRBV12-4	TRBJ2-5	-	CASSSDLQVRETQYF
TRBV12-3/TRBV12-4	TRBJ1-5	-	CASSLGPLQPQHF
TRBV12-3/TRBV12-4	TRBJ2-2	-	CASSPTSRGIRDTGELFF
TRBV14	TRBJ2-1	-	CASSRIVSGYSYNEQFF
TRBV7-2	TRBJ2-3	-	CASSSLGQGIDTQYF
TRBV27	TRBJ2-5	-	CASSFAGWETQYF